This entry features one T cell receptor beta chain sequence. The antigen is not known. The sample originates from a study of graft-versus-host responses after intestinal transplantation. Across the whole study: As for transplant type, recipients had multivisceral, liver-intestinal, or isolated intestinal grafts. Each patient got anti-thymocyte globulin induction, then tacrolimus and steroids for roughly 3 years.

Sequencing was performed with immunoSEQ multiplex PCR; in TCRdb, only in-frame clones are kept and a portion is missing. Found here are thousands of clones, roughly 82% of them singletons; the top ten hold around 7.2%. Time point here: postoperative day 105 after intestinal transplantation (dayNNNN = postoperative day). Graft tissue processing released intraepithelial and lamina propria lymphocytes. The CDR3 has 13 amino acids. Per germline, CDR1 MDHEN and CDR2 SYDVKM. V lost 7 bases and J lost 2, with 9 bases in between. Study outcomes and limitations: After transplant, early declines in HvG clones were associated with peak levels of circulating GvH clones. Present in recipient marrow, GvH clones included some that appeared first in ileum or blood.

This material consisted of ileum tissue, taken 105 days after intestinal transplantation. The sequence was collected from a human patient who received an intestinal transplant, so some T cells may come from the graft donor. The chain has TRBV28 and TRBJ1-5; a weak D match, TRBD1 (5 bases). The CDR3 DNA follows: TGTGCCAGCAACCAGGGAGGCAATCAGCCCCAGCATTTT. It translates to CASNQGGNQPQHF.